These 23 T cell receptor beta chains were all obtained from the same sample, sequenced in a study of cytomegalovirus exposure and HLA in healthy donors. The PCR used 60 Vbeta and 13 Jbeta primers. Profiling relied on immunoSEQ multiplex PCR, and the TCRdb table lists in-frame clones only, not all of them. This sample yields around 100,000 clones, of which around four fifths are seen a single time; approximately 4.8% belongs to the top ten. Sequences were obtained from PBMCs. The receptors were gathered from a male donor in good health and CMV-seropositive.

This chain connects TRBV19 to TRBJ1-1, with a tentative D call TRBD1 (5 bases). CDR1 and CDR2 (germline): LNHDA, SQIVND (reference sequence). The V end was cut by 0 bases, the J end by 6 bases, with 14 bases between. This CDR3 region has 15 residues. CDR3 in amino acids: CASSIDNSVQAEAFF. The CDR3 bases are TGTGCCAGTAGTATAGACAACTCGGTACAGGCTGAAGCTTTCTTT.

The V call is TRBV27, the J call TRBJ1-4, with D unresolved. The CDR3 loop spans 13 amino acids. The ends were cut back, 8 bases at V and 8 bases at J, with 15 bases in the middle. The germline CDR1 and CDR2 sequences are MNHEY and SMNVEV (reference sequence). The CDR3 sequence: CASAAGPWEKLFF. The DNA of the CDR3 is TGTGCCAGCGCCGCGGGCCCTTGGGAAAAACTGTTTTTT.

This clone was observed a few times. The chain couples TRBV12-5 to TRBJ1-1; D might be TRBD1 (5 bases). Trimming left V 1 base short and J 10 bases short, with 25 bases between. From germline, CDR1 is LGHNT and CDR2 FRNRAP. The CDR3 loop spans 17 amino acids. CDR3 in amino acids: CASGLGALLGTPWGAFF. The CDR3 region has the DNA TGTGCTAGTGGTTTGGGCGCTCTCCTCGGGACTCCTTGGGGAGCTTTCTTT. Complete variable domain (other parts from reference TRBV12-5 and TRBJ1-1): DARVTQTPRHKVTEMGQEVTMRCQPILGHNTVFWYRQTMMQGLELLAYFRNRAPLDDSGMPKDRFSAEMPDATLATLKIQPSEPRDSAVYFCASGLGALLGTPWGAFFGQGTRLTVV.

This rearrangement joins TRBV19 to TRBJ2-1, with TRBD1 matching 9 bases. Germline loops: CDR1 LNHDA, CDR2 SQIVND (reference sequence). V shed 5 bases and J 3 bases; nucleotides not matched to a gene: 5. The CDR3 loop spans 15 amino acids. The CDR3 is CASSQGTGLYNEQFF. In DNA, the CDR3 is TGTGCCAGTAGTCAAGGGACAGGGCTCTACAATGAGCAGTTCTTC.

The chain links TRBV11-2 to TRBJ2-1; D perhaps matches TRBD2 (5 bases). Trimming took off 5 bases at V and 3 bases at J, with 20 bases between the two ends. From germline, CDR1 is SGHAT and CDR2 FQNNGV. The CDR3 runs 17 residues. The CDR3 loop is CASSPPGSSGGYNEQFF. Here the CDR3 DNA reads TGTGCCAGCAGCCCACCCGGCTCCAGCGGAGGCTACAATGAGCAGTTCTTC.

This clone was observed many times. CDR3 DNA sequence: TGTGCCAGCAGCTTCCGGGACAGCCCCCAAGAGACCCAGTACTTC. This sequence encodes CASSFRDSPQETQYF. V usage is TRBV5-6 and J usage is TRBJ2-5; 7 nucleotides align to TRBD1. CDR3 length: 15 amino acids. Germline V lookup: CDR1 SGHDT, CDR2 YYEEEE. V was clipped by 2 bases and J by 1 base; unmatched bases: 5.

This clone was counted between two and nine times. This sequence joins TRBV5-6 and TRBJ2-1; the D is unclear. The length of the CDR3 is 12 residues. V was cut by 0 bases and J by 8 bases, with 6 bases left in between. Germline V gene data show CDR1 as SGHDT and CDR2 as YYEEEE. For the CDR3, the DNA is TGTGCCAGCAGCTTGGCCGTCCATGAGCAGTTCTTC. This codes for CASSLAVHEQFF.

CDR3 sequence (DNA): TGTGCCAGCAGCTCCGGCGGCTACAATTCCCACAATGAGCAGTTCTTC. It yields the protein CASSSGGYNSHNEQFF. The chain carries TRBV5-4 and TRBJ2-1, with D unresolved. This CDR3 has 16 amino acids. V shed 3 bases and J shed 5 bases, with 18 bases lying between them. Germline assignment: CDR1 SGHNT and CDR2 YYREEE (reference sequence).

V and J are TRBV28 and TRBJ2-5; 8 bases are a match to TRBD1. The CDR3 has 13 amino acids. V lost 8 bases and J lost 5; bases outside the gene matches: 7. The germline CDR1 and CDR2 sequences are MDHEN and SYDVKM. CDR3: CASRQGAEETQYF. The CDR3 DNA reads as TGTGCCAGCCGGCAGGGGGCCGAGGAGACCCAGTACTTC.

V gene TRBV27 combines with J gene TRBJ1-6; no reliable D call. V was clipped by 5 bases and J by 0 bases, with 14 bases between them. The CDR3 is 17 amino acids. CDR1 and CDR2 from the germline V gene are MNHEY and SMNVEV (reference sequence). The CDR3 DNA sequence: TGTGCCAGCAGTCCCCGGAGGAGCCTCTCCTATAATTCACCCCTCCACTTT. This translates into CASSPRRSLSYNSPLHF.

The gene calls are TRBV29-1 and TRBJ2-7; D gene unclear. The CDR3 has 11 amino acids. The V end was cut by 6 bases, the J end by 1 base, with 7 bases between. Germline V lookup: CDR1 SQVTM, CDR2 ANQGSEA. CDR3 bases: TGCAGCGTGGGCAGATCCTACGAGCAGTACTTC. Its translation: CSVGRSYEQYF.

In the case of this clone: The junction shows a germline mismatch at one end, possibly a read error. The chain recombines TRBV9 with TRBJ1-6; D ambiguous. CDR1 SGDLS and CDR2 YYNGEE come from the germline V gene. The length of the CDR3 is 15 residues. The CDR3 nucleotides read TGTGCCAGCAGCCCTCAGACCGGAGTTGGTTCACCCTTCCACTTT. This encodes CASSPQTGVGSPFHF.

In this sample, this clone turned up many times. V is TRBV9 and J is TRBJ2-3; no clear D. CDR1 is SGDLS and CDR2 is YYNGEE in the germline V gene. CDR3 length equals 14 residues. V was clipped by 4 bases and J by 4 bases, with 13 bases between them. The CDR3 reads CASSHPIRSDTQYF. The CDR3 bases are TGTGCCAGCAGCCACCCAATCAGATCAGATACGCAGTATTTT. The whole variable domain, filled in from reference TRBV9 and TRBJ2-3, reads DSGVTQTPKHLITATGQRVTLRCSPRSGDLSVYWYQQSLDQGLQFLIQYYNGEERAKGNILERFSAQQFPDLHSELNLSSLELGDSALYFCASSHPIRSDTQYFGPGTRLTVL.

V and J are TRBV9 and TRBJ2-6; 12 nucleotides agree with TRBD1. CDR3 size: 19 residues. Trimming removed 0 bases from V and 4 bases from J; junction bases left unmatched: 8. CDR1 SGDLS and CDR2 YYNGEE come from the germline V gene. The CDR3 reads CASSVDGTGGAGGANVLTF. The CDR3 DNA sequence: TGTGCCAGCAGCGTAGATGGGACAGGGGGCGCGGGAGGGGCCAACGTCCTGACTTTC. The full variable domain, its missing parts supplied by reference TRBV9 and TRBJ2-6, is DSGVTQTPKHLITATGQRVTLRCSPRSGDLSVYWYQQSLDQGLQFLIQYYNGEERAKGNILERFSAQQFPDLHSELNLSSLELGDSALYFCASSVDGTGGAGGANVLTFGAGSRLTVL.

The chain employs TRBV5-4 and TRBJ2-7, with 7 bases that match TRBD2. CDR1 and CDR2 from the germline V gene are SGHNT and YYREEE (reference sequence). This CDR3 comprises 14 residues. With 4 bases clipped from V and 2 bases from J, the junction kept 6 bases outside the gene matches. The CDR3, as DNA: TGTGCCAGCAGCCAAGGACTAGTCCCCTACGAGCAGTACTTC. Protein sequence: CASSQGLVPYEQYF.

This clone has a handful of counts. The CDR3 spells CASRAVQLNTEAFF. In DNA, the CDR3 is TGTGCCAGCAGAGCGGTACAGCTGAACACTGAAGCTTTCTTT. The rearrangement uses TRBV5-6 and TRBJ1-1; no firm D call. V lost 5 bases and J 0 bases, leaving 11 bases between the germline ends. This CDR3 is 14 amino acids long. Germline CDR1 SGHDT, CDR2 YYEEEE. The full variable domain, rest sourced from reference TRBV5-6 and TRBJ1-1, is DAGVTQSPTHLIKTRGQQVTLRCSPKSGHDTVSWYQQALGQGPQFIFQYYEEEERQRGNFPDRFSGHQFPNYSSELNVNALLLGDSALYLCASRAVQLNTEAFFGQGTRLTVV.

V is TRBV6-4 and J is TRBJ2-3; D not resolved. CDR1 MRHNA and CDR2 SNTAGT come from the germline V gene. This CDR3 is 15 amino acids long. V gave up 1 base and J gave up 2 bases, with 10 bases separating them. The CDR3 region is CASSDYGEPTDTQYF. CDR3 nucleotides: TGTGCCAGCAGTGACTACGGAGAACCCACAGATACGCAGTATTTT.

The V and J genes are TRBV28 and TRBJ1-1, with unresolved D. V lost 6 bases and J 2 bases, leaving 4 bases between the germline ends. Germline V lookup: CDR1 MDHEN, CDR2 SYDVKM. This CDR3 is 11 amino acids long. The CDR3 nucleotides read TGTGCCAGCAGCTTTAACACTGAAGCTTTCTTT. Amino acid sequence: CASSFNTEAFF.

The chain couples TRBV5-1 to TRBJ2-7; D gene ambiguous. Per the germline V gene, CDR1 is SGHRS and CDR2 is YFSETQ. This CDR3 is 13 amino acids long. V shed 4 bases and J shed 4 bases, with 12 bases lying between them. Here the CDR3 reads CASSPNTDYEQYF. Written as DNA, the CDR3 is TGCGCCAGCAGCCCCAACACAGATTACGAGCAGTACTTC.

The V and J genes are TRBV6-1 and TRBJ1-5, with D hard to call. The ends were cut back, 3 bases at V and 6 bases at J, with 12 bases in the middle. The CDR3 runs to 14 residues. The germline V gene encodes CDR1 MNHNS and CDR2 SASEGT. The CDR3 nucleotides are TGTGCCAGCAGTGAGTACTCAGGTGGTCAGCCCCAGCATTTT. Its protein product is CASSEYSGGQPQHF.

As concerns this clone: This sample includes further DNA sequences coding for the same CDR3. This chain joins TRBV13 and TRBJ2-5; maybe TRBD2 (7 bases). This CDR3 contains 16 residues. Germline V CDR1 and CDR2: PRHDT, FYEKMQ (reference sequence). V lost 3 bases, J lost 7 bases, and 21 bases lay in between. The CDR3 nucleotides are TGTGCCAGCAGCTTCGGATCGGGGGGCAACGGGGGGACCCAGTACTTC. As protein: CASSFGSGGNGGTQYF. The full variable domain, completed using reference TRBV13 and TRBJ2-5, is AAGVIQSPRHLIKEKRETATLKCYPIPRHDTVYWYQQGPGQDPQFLISFYEKMQSDKGSIPDRFSAQQFSDYHSELNMSSLELGDSALYFCASSFGSGGNGGTQYFGPGTRLLVL.

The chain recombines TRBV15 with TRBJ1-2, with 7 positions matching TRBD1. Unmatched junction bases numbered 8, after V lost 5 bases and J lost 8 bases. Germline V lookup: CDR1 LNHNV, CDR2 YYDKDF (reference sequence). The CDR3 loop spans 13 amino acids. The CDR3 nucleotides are TGTGCCACCAGCCGCGACAGGGTAGGCGGCTACACCTTC. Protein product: CATSRDRVGGYTF.

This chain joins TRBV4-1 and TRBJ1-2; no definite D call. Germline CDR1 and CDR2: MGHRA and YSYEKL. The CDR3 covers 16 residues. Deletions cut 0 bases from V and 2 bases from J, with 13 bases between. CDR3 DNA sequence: TGCGCCAGCAGCCAAGATAGTGAGGAGATAAACTATGGCTACACCTTC. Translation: CASSQDSEEINYGYTF.